The 17 T cell receptor beta chains given below trace back to one sample, sequenced in a study of long-term antiretroviral therapy in people with HIV (dated by TCRdb to about 2022). The immunoSEQ hsTCRB v3.0 assay was used at survey level resolution to sequence the TRB variable region. In TCRdb, the immuneACCESS table is reduced to in-frame sequences with V and J assigned. These tables do not hold every clone; where another copy was compared, an unresolved V gene accounts for under half, and the others remain unexplained. A total of 25,000 or so clones appear in this sample, over 90% of them only once. Under 13% of the sample lies in the top ten. The source material was unsorted PBMCs, sampled 6.2 years after starting antiretroviral therapy. These receptors were obtained from a man aged 35 to 55 with HIV.

The V and J genes are TRBV18 and TRBJ1-4; D gene unclear. The ends were cut back, 3 bases at V and 0 bases at J, with 11 bases in the middle. Germline CDR1 reads KGHSH; CDR2 reads LQKENI. The CDR3 contains 16 residues. This chain's CDR3 is CASSPSHLATNEKLFF. CDR3 sequence (DNA): TGTGCCAGCTCACCCTCCCATCTTGCAACTAATGAAAAACTGTTTTTT.

This clone was seen only a few times. The V call is TRBV7-9, the J call TRBJ2-1, with TRBD2 identical over 7 bases. In germline, CDR1 is SEHNR, CDR2 FQNEAQ (reference sequence). This CDR3 comprises 14 residues. V trimming: 5 bases; J trimming: 8 bases; junction bases outside the gene matches: 9. The CDR3 nucleotides are TGTGCCAGCAGCCTCCGGGACTATACCTATGAGCAGTTCTTC. Its protein product is CASSLRDYTYEQFF. The full variable domain, rest sourced from reference TRBV7-9 and TRBJ2-1, is DTGVSQNPRHKITKRGQNVTFRCDPISEHNRLYWYRQTLGQGPEFLTYFQNEAQLEKSRLLSDRFSAERPKGSFSTLEIQRTEQGDSAMYLCASSLRDYTYEQFFGPGTRLTVL.

This clone has just one count. This chain joins TRBV7-2 and TRBJ1-2; maybe TRBD1 (6 bases). The CDR3 runs 15 residues. V was pared by 3 bases and J by 5 bases, with 16 bases between. The germline gives CDR1 SGHTA, CDR2 FQGNSA. The CDR3: CASSFEEGGQYGYTF. Written as DNA, the CDR3 is TGTGCCAGCAGCTTCGAGGAGGGGGGGCAATATGGCTACACCTTC.

This clone came up once. The rearrangement links TRBV19 to TRBJ2-5; 11 bases align to TRBD1. Germline V gene data show CDR1 as LNHDA and CDR2 as SQIVND (reference sequence). V gave up 5 bases and J gave up 5 bases; unmatched junction bases: 13. The CDR3 runs to 17 residues. In DNA form, the CDR3 reads TGTGCCAGTAGTCCCGGACAGGGGGCGTGGGTCGGGGAGACCCAGTACTTC. This codes for CASSPGQGAWVGETQYF.

This rearrangement joins TRBV4-1 to TRBJ2-3, with D perhaps TRBD1 (5 bases). Germline loops: CDR1 MGHRA, CDR2 YSYEKL. The CDR3 consists of 14 residues. The ends were cut back, 4 bases at V and 0 bases at J, with 8 bases in the middle. CDR3 loop: CASSLDSSTDTQYF. For the CDR3, the DNA is TGCGCCAGCAGCCTTGACAGTAGCACAGATACGCAGTATTTT.

The rearrangement links TRBV11-2 to TRBJ2-3; no clear D. The CDR3 is made up of 13 amino acids. Germline CDR1 is SGHAT and CDR2 is FQNNGV. The ends were cut back, 3 bases at V and 5 bases at J, with 9 bases in the middle. This CDR3 reads CASSFGRIDTQYF. The CDR3, as DNA: TGTGCCAGCAGCTTCGGGCGGATAGATACGCAGTATTTT.

The genes are TRBV13 and TRBJ2-1; no reliable D call. The CDR3 extends over 16 amino acids. V was shortened by 5 bases and J by 0 bases, with 14 bases between the two germline ends. From germline, CDR1 is PRHDT and CDR2 FYEKMQ (reference sequence). The CDR3 DNA reads as TGTGCCAGCAGCGAAAACAGCTTAAGCTCCTACAATGAGCAGTTCTTC. The encoded protein is CASSENSLSSYNEQFF.

This clone was seen a single time. The chain employs TRBV5-1 and TRBJ2-3; TRBD1 matches at 7 bases. CDR1 is SGHRS and CDR2 is YFSETQ in the germline V gene. The CDR3 sequence is 14 residues long. The trim removed 2 bases at V and 4 bases at J, leaving 4 bases unmatched. The chain's CDR3 is CASSFGTGADTQYF. CDR3 bases: TGCGCCAGCAGCTTCGGAACAGGGGCAGATACGCAGTATTTT.

The rearrangement joins TRBV6-6 to TRBJ1-1; tentative D call: TRBD1 (5 bases). The V gene's germline CDR1 is MNHNY and CDR2 SVGAGI (reference sequence). This CDR3 spans 15 amino acids. Trimming pared 0 bases from V and 0 bases from J, leaving 8 bases between. This CDR3 is CASSYSKGVNTEAFF. The CDR3 nucleotides read TGTGCCAGCAGTTACTCGAAAGGGGTGAACACTGAAGCTTTCTTT.

This chain connects TRBV5-1 to TRBJ1-2; D is undetermined. This CDR3 spans 14 amino acids. CDR1 and CDR2 from the germline V gene are SGHRS and YFSETQ. Deletions cut 5 bases from V and 0 bases from J, with 11 bases between. CDR3 residues: CASRFELANYGYTF. The CDR3 DNA reads TGCGCCAGCAGATTTGAGTTAGCTAACTATGGCTACACCTTC.

The rearrangement uses TRBV19 and TRBJ2-5; D is possibly TRBD1 or TRBD2 (6 bases each). Germline V gives CDR1 LNHDA, CDR2 SQIVND (reference sequence). V lost 3 bases, J lost 5 bases, and 13 bases lay in between. This CDR3 contains 14 residues. This chain's CDR3 is CASSIWGAGETQYF. Written as DNA, the CDR3 is TGTGCCAGTAGTATCTGGGGGGCAGGGGAGACCCAGTACTTC.

The chain recombines TRBV7-8 with TRBJ1-3, with D unclear. CDR3 length: 15 residues. V was pared by 1 base and J by 3 bases, with 10 bases between. Germline CDR1 and CDR2: SGHVS and FQNEAQ. The CDR3, as DNA: TGTGCCAGCAGCTTAGAGGCCGGGAGTGGAAACACCATATATTTT. This gives the protein CASSLEAGSGNTIYF.

This rearrangement joins TRBV19 to TRBJ1-4, with TRBD1 matching 7 bases. This CDR3 contains 12 residues. Losses at the gene ends were 9 bases for V and 8 bases for J; bases not matched to a gene: 6. From germline, CDR1 is LNHDA and CDR2 SQIVND (reference sequence). The CDR3 nucleotides read TGTGCCAGCAACCAGGGGGGGGAAAAACTGTTTTTT. Its protein is CASNQGGEKLFF.

The chain employs TRBV11-2 and TRBJ2-5, with D unresolved. V shed 1 base and J shed 4 bases, with 4 bases lying between them. The germline gives CDR1 SGHAT, CDR2 FQNNGV. CDR3 length: 12 residues. The CDR3 region is CASSLGLETQYF. CDR3 DNA sequence: TGTGCCAGCAGCTTAGGCTTAGAGACCCAGTACTTC.

This clone was found once. The V gene is TRBV5-5, the J gene TRBJ2-5; no clear D gene. V was trimmed by 4 bases and J by 8 bases, leaving 9 bases between them. The CDR3 consists of 11 residues. Per germline, CDR1 SGHKS and CDR2 YYEKEE (reference sequence). The CDR3 DNA reads as TGTGCCAGCAGCACGGGCCCAACCCAGTACTTC. Translating gives CASSTGPTQYF. The full variable domain, in which reference TRBV5-5 and TRBJ2-5 provide the parts outside the CDR3, is DAGVTQSPTHLIKTRGQQVTLRCSPISGHKSVSWYQQVLGQGPQFIFQYYEKEERGRGNFPDRFSARQFPNYSSELNVNALLLGDSALYLCASSTGPTQYFGPGTRLLVL.

V is TRBV14 and J is TRBJ1-4, with D possibly TRBD1 on 6 matching bases. This CDR3 is 15 amino acids long. The germline V and J ends were trimmed by 2 bases and 8 bases, with 15 bases remaining between them. Germline CDR1 is SGHDN and CDR2 is FVKESK. For the CDR3, the DNA is TGTGCCAGCAGCCAATCGCCAGGGGTGGCGGAAAAACTGTTTTTT. It specifies CASSQSPGVAEKLFF.

The chain couples TRBV6-4 to TRBJ1-5; TRBD1 matches at 7 bases. CDR1 and CDR2 from the germline V gene are MRHNA and SNTAGT. After removal of 5 bases from V and 4 bases from J, the junction contained 14 bases not matched to a gene. The CDR3 is 17 residues long. CDR3 nucleotide sequence: TGTGCCAGCAGTCTCCCTCGGGGGACAGTTCGGAATCAGCCCCAGCATTTT. As protein: CASSLPRGTVRNQPQHF.